Below, 28 T cell receptor beta chains from the same sample are listed, as sequenced in a study of blood T cell repertoires in COVID-19. Here immunoSEQ multiplex PCR was the method, and the copy in TCRdb shows in-frame clones only, minus some. The sample records about 170,000 clones, 85% being singletons. The sequenced sample consisted of peripheral blood. Receptors were obtained from a human donor with acute or convalescent COVID-19. The donor label of this sample is uncertain.

The V call is TRBV4-2, the J call TRBJ1-3; 7 bases align to TRBD1. Germline trimming cut 2 bases from V and 2 bases from J; bases unmatched to any gene: 9. CDR1 LGHNA and CDR2 YNFKEQ come from the germline V gene. The CDR3 contains 17 residues. DNA of the CDR3: TGTGCCAGCAGCCAAATCCCGCGGGACAGACCTGGAAACACCATATATTTT. Protein sequence: CASSQIPRDRPGNTIYF.

CDR3 loop: CASSFWTSDTDTQYF. The CDR3 DNA sequence: TGTGCCAGTAGTTTCTGGACTAGCGACACAGATACGCAGTATTTT. This chain uses TRBV19 with TRBJ2-3; 9 bases match TRBD2. CDR1 and CDR2 from the germline V gene are LNHDA and SQIVND (reference sequence). V shed 5 bases, J shed 2 bases, and the junction held 5 bases outside the gene matches. The CDR3 length is 15 residues.

V and J are TRBV11-2 and TRBJ1-1; possible D gene TRBD1, 5 bases. Trimming stripped 5 bases from V and 6 bases from J, with 16 bases between. The CDR3 spans 14 residues. Germline assignment: CDR1 SGHAT and CDR2 FQNNGV. DNA of the CDR3: TGTGCCAGCAGCCCGTATACAGGTTCCCCTGAAGCTTTCTTT. Its translation is CASSPYTGSPEAFF. The entire variable domain, with the rest obtained from reference TRBV11-2 and TRBJ1-1, is as follows: EAGVAQSPRYKIIEKRQSVAFWCNPISGHATLYWYQQILGQGPKLLIQFQNNGVVDDSQLPKDRFSAERLKGVDSTLKIQPAKLEDSAVYLCASSPYTGSPEAFFGQGTRLTVV.

The chain joins TRBV2 to TRBJ1-3, with 7 positions matching TRBD1. The V and J ends lost 8 bases and 1 base, in that order; junction bases with no gene match: 8. The CDR3 has 15 amino acids. Germline CDR1 and CDR2: SNHLY and FYNNEI. The CDR3 here is CASPVRDRSGNTIYF. The DNA for the CDR3 is TGTGCCAGCCCGGTTAGGGACAGATCTGGAAACACCATATATTTT.

The chain carries TRBV7-2 and TRBJ2-2; no firm D call. The CDR3 is 15 residues long. V was trimmed by 1 base and J by 4 bases, leaving 10 bases between them. From germline, CDR1 is SGHTA and CDR2 FQGNSA. CDR3 region: CASSLGRHSTGELFF. The DNA for the CDR3 is TGTGCCAGCAGCTTAGGAAGACACTCCACCGGGGAGCTGTTTTTT. The whole variable domain, remainder taken from reference TRBV7-2 and TRBJ2-2, is GAGVSQSPSNKVTEKGKDVELRCDPISGHTALYWYRQSLGQGLEFLIYFQGNSAPDKSGLPSDRFSAERTGGSVSTLTIQRTQQEDSAVYLCASSLGRHSTGELFFGEGSRLTVL.

This clone was observed once. V is TRBV4-2 and J is TRBJ1-1, with a tentative D call TRBD1 (5 bases). This CDR3 has 17 amino acids. V was shortened by 4 bases and J by 0 bases, with 18 bases between the two germline ends. Looked up from germline, CDR1 is LGHNA and CDR2 is YNFKEQ. CDR3 bases: TGTGCCAGCAGCCCGCTAGGGGTGAAACCCCTGAACACTGAAGCTTTCTTT. This encodes CASSPLGVKPLNTEAFF.

The gene calls are TRBV5-1 and TRBJ1-2; weak D call: TRBD1 (6 bases). The CDR3 consists of 19 residues. The ends were cut back, 1 base at V and 6 bases at J, with 28 bases in the middle. The germline CDR1 and CDR2 sequences are SGHRS and YFSETQ. CDR3 sequence: CASSLRPPSFVGQSNGYTF. The DNA of the CDR3 is TGCGCCAGCAGCTTGAGGCCGCCTTCATTTGTTGGACAGAGCAATGGCTACACCTTC. Full variable domain (missing parts from reference TRBV5-1 and TRBJ1-2): KAGVTQTPRYLIKTRGQQVTLSCSPISGHRSVSWYQQTPGQGLQFLFEYFSETQRNKGNFPGRFSGRQFSNSRSEMNVSTLELGDSALYLCASSLRPPSFVGQSNGYTFGSGTRLTVV.

The chain recombines TRBV24-1 with TRBJ1-1; unclear D gene. The V end lost 2 bases, the J end lost 11 bases, and 17 bases lay between the germline ends. CDR3 length: 14 residues. CDR1 and CDR2 from the germline V gene are KGHDR and SFDVKD. The chain's CDR3 is CATSDSGRPQSAFF. DNA of the CDR3: TGTGCCACCAGTGATTCCGGGAGACCACAATCCGCTTTCTTT.

The rearrangement links TRBV18 to TRBJ1-6; D perhaps matches TRBD1 (5 bases). Germline loops: CDR1 KGHSH, CDR2 LQKENI. The V gene lost 4 bases and the J gene lost 7 bases, with 14 bases spanning the gap. The CDR3 totals 15 residues. CDR3: CASSLAEGRNSPLHF. The CDR3 DNA sequence: TGTGCCAGCTCACTGGCCGAGGGGAGGAATTCACCCCTCCACTTT.

The chain uses TRBV30 and TRBJ2-5; TRBD2 matches at 14 bases. Trimming at V came to 0 bases and at J to 3 bases, leaving 9 bases not matched to a gene. The length of the CDR3 is 18 residues. Germline assignment: CDR1 GTSNPN and CDR2 SVGIG (reference sequence). Here the CDR3 DNA reads TGTGCCTGGAGTGTACAAAGACTAGCGGGGGGGGCAGAAGAGACCCAGTACTTC. The encoded protein is CAWSVQRLAGGAEETQYF.

The chain combines TRBV2 with TRBJ1-4; 7 nucleotides align to TRBD1. Losses at the gene ends were 6 bases for V and 6 bases for J; bases not matched to a gene: 10. CDR3 length equals 15 residues. Germline CDR1 SNHLY, CDR2 FYNNEI. The CDR3 DNA sequence: TGTGCCAGCAGAGTCTACAGGGGCGGGGATGAAAAACTGTTTTTT. This translates into CASRVYRGGDEKLFF.

The chain links TRBV30 to TRBJ1-5, with 10 bases aligning to TRBD1. The V gene end was trimmed by 1 base and the J gene end by 7 bases; junction bases not matched to a gene: 1. The CDR3 loop spans 13 amino acids. Germline CDR1 is GTSNPN and CDR2 is SVGIG (reference sequence). The CDR3: CAWSETGGQPQHF. The CDR3 DNA reads TGTGCCTGGAGTGAGACAGGGGGCCAGCCCCAGCATTTT. Using reference TRBV30 and TRBJ1-5 for the parts outside the CDR3, the full variable domain is SQTIHQWPATLVQPVGSPLSLECTVEGTSNPNLYWYRQAAGRGLQLLFYSVGIGQISSEVPQNLSASRPQDRQFILSSKKLLLSDSGFYLCAWSETGGQPQHFGDGTRLSIL.

The chain has TRBV6-6 and TRBJ2-7, with D possibly TRBD1 on 5 matching bases. The CDR3 runs 14 residues. Trimming pared 1 base from V and 3 bases from J, leaving 10 bases between. Germline CDR1 and CDR2: MNHNY and SVGAGI (reference sequence). The CDR3: CASSYYRQSYEQYF. CDR3 sequence (DNA): TGTGCCAGCAGTTACTATCGACAGAGCTACGAGCAGTACTTC.

The chain uses TRBV29-1 and TRBJ2-7; D may be TRBD1 (6 bases). Germline loops: CDR1 SQVTM, CDR2 ANQGSEA. Trimming took off 6 bases at V and 0 bases at J, with 15 bases between the two ends. The CDR3 is 14 amino acids. CDR3 in amino acids: CSVKTRQDSYEQYF. DNA of the CDR3: TGCAGCGTCAAGACGAGACAGGACTCCTACGAGCAGTACTTC.

Only one count was recorded for this clone. The gene calls are TRBV3-1 (or the pseudogene TRBV3-2) and TRBJ2-3, with 14 bases matching TRBD2. The CDR3 spans 16 residues. Germline V CDR1 and CDR2: LGHDT, YNNKEL (reference sequence). V was clipped by 4 bases and J by 6 bases; unmatched bases: 6. CDR3 sequence (DNA): TGTGCCAGCAGCCGGAGACTAGCGGGGGGGGCGGATACGCAGTATTTT. As protein: CASSRRLAGGADTQYF.

The chain couples TRBV28 to TRBJ2-2, with no clear D. Germline V gene sequence: CDR1 MDHEN, CDR2 SYDVKM. The CDR3 totals 15 residues. V was trimmed by 5 bases and J by 4 bases, leaving 14 bases between them. The DNA for the CDR3 is TGTGCCAGCAGTCCTCCGAGACAACTCACCGGGGAGCTGTTTTTT. The encoded protein is CASSPPRQLTGELFF.

V usage is TRBV2 and J usage is TRBJ2-4; perhaps TRBD1 as D (6 bases). Germline V CDR1 and CDR2: SNHLY, FYNNEI. The CDR3 contains 14 residues. The V and J ends lost 3 bases and 6 bases respectively, with 12 bases between them. The CDR3 is CASSDWLGGNIQYF. The CDR3 nucleotides are TGTGCCAGCAGTGATTGGCTAGGGGGAAACATTCAGTACTTC.

The V and J genes are TRBV7-3 and TRBJ1-2; D gene ambiguous. The CDR3 length is 12 residues. Germline V gene data show CDR1 as SGHTA and CDR2 as FQGTGA. The ends were cut back, 2 bases at V and 5 bases at J, with 6 bases in the middle. The CDR3 DNA follows: TGTGCCAGCAGCTTATCCGGTTATGGCTACACCTTC. Translated, it gives CASSLSGYGYTF.

This clone has a count of ten or more. The chain recombines TRBV2 with TRBJ2-7; 9 positions agree with TRBD1. Germline V gives CDR1 SNHLY, CDR2 FYNNEI. This CDR3 is 14 amino acids long. J was trimmed by 3 bases and V by 7 bases; bases with no gene match: 7. This chain's CDR3 is CASKGDRAHYEQYF. As DNA, the CDR3 is TGTGCCAGCAAGGGGGACAGGGCCCACTACGAGCAGTACTTC.

The chain couples TRBV7-9 to TRBJ2-2; D remains unclear. Germline V gene sequence: CDR1 SEHNR, CDR2 FQNEAQ (reference sequence). This CDR3 is 14 amino acids long. The V end lost 0 bases, the J end lost 5 bases, and 7 bases lay between the germline ends. CDR3 in DNA: TGTGCCAGCAGCTTAGCAAGCGAAACCGGGGAGCTGTTTTTT. It encodes CASSLASETGELFF.

The table lists this clone with a few counts. The chain has TRBV4-1 and TRBJ1-6; TRBD1 aligns across 7 bases. The germline V gene has CDR1 MGHRA and CDR2 YSYEKL. The V gene end was trimmed by 6 bases and the J gene end by 8 bases; junction bases not matched to a gene: 10. The length of the CDR3 is 15 residues. The DNA of the CDR3 is TGCGCCAGCAGAACTTCAGGGGGAAGGGATTCACCCCTCCACTTT. Its translation is CASRTSGGRDSPLHF.

CDR3 protein: CASSERGSNQPQHF. The CDR3 nucleotides read TGTGCCAGCAGTGAGAGAGGAAGCAATCAGCCCCAGCATTTT. The chain has TRBV6-1 and TRBJ1-5; D gene unclear. CDR3 size: 14 residues. Germline CDR1 reads MNHNS; CDR2 reads SASEGT. The V end was cut by 3 bases, the J end by 1 base, with 7 bases between.

V and J are TRBV5-6 and TRBJ1-1; no clear D. CDR1 is SGHDT and CDR2 is YYEEEE in the germline V gene. The germline V and J ends were trimmed by 2 bases and 0 bases, with 11 bases remaining between them. The CDR3 extends over 15 amino acids. The CDR3 sequence is CASSFLNRVNTEAFF. The CDR3 DNA follows: TGTGCCAGCAGCTTTCTGAACAGAGTGAACACTGAAGCTTTCTTT. The full variable domain, completed using reference TRBV5-6 and TRBJ1-1, is DAGVTQSPTHLIKTRGQQVTLRCSPKSGHDTVSWYQQALGQGPQFIFQYYEEEERQRGNFPDRFSGHQFPNYSSELNVNALLLGDSALYLCASSFLNRVNTEAFFGQGTRLTVV.

The chain uses TRBV4-1 and TRBJ1-4, with 10 nucleotides matching TRBD1. Per germline, CDR1 MGHRA and CDR2 YSYEKL. The trim removed 0 bases at V and 8 bases at J, leaving 12 bases unmatched. The CDR3 has 18 residues. The CDR3 coding sequence is TGCGCCAGCAGCCAAGATCCCCCGGGACAGGGGTCTCTGGAAAAACTGTTTTTT. Its protein is CASSQDPPGQGSLEKLFF.

The J gene is TRBJ1-3, the V gene TRBV5-6; 7 nucleotides agree with TRBD1. This CDR3 spans 14 amino acids. V gave up 3 bases and J gave up 2 bases; unmatched junction bases: 2. Per the germline V gene, CDR1 is SGHDT and CDR2 is YYEEEE. In DNA, the CDR3 is TGTGCCAGCAGCTCCCAGGGGGCTGGAAACACCATATATTTT. It translates to CASSSQGAGNTIYF.

V usage is TRBV5-1 and J usage is TRBJ2-1; TRBD1 matches at 11 bases. Per the germline V gene, CDR1 is SGHRS and CDR2 is YFSETQ. The CDR3 totals 15 residues. V was clipped by 2 bases and J by 7 bases; unmatched bases: 5. For the CDR3, the DNA is TGCGCCAGCAGCTTTGGACAGGGGGCGAAGAATGAGCAGTTCTTC. Translation gives CASSFGQGAKNEQFF.

V usage is TRBV9 and J usage is TRBJ1-5; D is unresolved. Germline CDR1 is SGDLS and CDR2 is YYNGEE. Trimming took off 0 bases at V and 7 bases at J, with 11 bases between the two ends. CDR3 length: 14 amino acids. The CDR3 protein is CASSVGPAGQPQHF. CDR3 DNA: TGTGCCAGCAGCGTAGGCCCGGCGGGCCAGCCCCAGCATTTT. Together with reference TRBV9 and TRBJ1-5, the CDR3 gives the full variable domain: DSGVTQTPKHLITATGQRVTLRCSPRSGDLSVYWYQQSLDQGLQFLIQYYNGEERAKGNILERFSAQQFPDLHSELNLSSLELGDSALYFCASSVGPAGQPQHFGDGTRLSIL.

This chain joins TRBV27 and TRBJ2-6; maybe TRBD1 (6 bases). Trimming shortened V by 4 bases and J by 4 bases, and 11 bases separated the two germline ends. This CDR3 spans 15 amino acids. Per germline, CDR1 MNHEY and CDR2 SMNVEV (reference sequence). This CDR3 is CASSSTGWGANVLTF. In DNA form, the CDR3 reads TGTGCCAGCAGTTCCACAGGGTGGGGGGCCAACGTCCTGACTTTC. Together with reference TRBV27 and TRBJ2-6, the CDR3 gives the full variable domain: EAQVTQNPRYLITVTGKKLTVTCSQNMNHEYMSWYRQDPGLGLRQIYYSMNVEVTDKGDVPEGYKVSRKEKRNFPLILESPSPNQTSLYFCASSSTGWGANVLTFGAGSRLTVL.